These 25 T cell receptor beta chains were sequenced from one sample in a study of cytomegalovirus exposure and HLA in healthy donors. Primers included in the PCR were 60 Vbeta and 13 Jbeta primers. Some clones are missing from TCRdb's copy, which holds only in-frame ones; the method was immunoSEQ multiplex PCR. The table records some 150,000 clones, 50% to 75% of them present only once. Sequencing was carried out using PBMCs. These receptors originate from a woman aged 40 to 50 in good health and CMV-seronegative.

CDR3: CASSLRTVSEKLFF. In nucleotides, the CDR3 is TGTGCCAGCAGCTTAAGGACTGTCTCTGAAAAACTGTTTTTT. The V call is TRBV13, the J call TRBJ1-4; D is unclear. V was pared by 2 bases and J by 7 bases, with 11 bases between. The germline gives CDR1 PRHDT, CDR2 FYEKMQ (reference sequence). CDR3 size: 14 residues.

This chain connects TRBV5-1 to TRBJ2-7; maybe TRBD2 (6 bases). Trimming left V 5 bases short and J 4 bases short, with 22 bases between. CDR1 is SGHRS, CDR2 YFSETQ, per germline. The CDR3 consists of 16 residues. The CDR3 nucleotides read TGCGCCAGCAGTCCCGCCGGGACTGGGATATCTTACGAGCAGTACTTC. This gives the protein CASSPAGTGISYEQYF.

CDR3 residues: CASSLNRVEGSPLHF. The CDR3 nucleotides read TGTGCCAGCAGTTTAAACAGGGTGGAAGGGTCACCCCTCCACTTT. The chain combines TRBV27 with TRBJ1-6; D may be TRBD1 (6 bases). CDR3 size: 15 residues. The ends were cut back, 2 bases at V and 10 bases at J, with 15 bases in the middle. CDR1 is MNHEY, CDR2 SMNVEV, per germline (reference sequence).

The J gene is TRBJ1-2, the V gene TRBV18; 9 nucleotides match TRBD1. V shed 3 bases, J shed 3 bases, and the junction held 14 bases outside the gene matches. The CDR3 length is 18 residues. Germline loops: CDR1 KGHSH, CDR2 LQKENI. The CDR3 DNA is TGTGCCAGCTCACCTACCGGGACAGGGCCTCCTTCACACTATGGCTACACCTTC. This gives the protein CASSPTGTGPPSHYGYTF.

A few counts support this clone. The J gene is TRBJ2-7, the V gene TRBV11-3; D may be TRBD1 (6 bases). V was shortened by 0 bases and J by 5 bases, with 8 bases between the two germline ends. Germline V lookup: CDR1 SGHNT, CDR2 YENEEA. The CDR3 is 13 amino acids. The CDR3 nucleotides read TGTGCCAGCAGCTTAGACAGGGGCCACGAGCAGTACTTC. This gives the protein CASSLDRGHEQYF.

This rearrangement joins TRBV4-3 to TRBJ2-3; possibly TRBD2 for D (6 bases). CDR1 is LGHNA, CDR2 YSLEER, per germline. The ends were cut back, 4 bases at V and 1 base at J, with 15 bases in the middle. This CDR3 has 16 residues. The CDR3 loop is CASSRLAGGGTDTQYF. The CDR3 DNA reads TGCGCCAGCAGCCGTCTCGCTGGCGGGGGCACAGATACGCAGTATTTT.

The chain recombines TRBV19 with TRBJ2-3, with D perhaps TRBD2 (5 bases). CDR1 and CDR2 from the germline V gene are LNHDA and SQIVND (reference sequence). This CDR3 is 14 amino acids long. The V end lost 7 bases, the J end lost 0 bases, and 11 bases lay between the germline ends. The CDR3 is CASTAGPSTDTQYF. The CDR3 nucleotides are TGTGCCAGTACGGCGGGCCCTAGCACAGATACGCAGTATTTT.

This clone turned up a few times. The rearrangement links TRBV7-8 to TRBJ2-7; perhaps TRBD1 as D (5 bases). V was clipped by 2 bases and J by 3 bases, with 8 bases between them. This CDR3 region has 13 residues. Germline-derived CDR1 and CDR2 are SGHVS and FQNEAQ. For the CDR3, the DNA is TGTGCCAGCAGCTTACCGGACATCTACGAGCAGTACTTC. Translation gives CASSLPDIYEQYF.

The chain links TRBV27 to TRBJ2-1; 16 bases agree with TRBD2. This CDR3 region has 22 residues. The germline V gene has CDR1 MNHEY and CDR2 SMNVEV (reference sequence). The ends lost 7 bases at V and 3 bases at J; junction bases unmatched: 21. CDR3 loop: CASTRGGAGTSGGEVRYNEQFF. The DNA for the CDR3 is TGTGCCAGCACTAGAGGTGGGGCCGGGACTAGCGGGGGGGAAGTCCGCTACAATGAGCAGTTCTTC.

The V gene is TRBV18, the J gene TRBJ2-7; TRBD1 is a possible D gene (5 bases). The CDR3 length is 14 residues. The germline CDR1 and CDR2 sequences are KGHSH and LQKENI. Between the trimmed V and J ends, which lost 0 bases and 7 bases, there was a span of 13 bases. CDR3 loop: CASSPPYQGGEQYF. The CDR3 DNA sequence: TGTGCCAGCTCACCACCGTACCAGGGCGGAGAGCAGTACTTC.

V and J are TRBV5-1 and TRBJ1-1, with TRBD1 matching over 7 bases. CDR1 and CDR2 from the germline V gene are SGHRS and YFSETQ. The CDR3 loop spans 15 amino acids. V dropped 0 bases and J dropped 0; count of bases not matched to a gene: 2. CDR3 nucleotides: TGCGCCAGCAGCTTGGGGGACAGCATGAACACTGAAGCTTTCTTT. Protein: CASSLGDSMNTEAFF.

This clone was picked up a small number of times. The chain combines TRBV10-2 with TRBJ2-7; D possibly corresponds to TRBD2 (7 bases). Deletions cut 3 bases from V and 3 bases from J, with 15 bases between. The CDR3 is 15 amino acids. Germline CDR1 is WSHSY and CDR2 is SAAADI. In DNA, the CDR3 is TGCGCCAGCAGTGACGGGGGGCATGTTTTCTACGAGCAGTACTTC. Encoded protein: CASSDGGHVFYEQYF.

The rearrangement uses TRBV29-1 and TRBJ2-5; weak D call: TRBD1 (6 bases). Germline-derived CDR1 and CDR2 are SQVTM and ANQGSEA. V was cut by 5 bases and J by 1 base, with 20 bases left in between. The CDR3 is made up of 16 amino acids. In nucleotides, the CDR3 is TGCAGCGTTTTTCCCTTTGGCAGGGGACGCCAAGAGACCCAGTACTTC. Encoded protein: CSVFPFGRGRQETQYF.

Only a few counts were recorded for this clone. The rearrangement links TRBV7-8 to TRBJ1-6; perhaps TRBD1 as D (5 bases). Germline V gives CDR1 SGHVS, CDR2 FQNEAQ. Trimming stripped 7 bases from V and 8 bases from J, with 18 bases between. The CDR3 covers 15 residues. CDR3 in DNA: TGTGCCAGCACTCTCGCAAGGGGCGGGGATTCACCCCTCCACTTT. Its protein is CASTLARGGDSPLHF.

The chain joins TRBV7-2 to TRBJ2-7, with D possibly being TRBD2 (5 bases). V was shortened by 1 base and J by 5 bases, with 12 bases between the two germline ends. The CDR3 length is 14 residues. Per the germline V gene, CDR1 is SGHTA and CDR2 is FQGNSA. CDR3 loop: CASSLVNLLDEQYF. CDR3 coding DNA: TGTGCCAGCAGCTTAGTTAACTTACTAGACGAGCAGTACTTC.

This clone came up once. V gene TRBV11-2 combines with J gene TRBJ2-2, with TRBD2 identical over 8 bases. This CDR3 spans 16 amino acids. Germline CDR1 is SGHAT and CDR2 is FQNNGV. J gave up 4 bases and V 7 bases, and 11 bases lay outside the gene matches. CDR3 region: CASTRRSRGGTGELFF. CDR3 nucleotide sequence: TGTGCCAGCACCCGGAGATCCCGGGGGGGCACCGGGGAGCTGTTTTTT.

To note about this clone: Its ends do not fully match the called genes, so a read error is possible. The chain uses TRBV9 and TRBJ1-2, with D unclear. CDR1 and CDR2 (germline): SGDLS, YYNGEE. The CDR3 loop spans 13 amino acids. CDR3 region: CASSVGNYYGYTF. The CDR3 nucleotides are TGTGCCAGCAGCGTAGGAAACTACTACGGCTACACCTTC.

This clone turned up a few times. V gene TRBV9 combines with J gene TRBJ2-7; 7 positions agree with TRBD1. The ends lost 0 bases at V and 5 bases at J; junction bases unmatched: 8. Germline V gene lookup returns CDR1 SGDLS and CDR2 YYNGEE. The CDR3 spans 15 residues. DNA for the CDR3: TGTGCCAGCAGCGTAGGGACGGGACAGCCGGACGAGCAGTACTTC. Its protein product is CASSVGTGQPDEQYF.

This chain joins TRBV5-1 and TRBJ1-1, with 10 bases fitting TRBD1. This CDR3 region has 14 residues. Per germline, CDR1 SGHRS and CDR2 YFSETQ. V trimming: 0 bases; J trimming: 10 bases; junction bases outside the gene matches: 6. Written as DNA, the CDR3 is TGCGCCAGCAGCTTGGAAGGGACAGGGGTTGGAGCTTTCTTT. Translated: CASSLEGTGVGAFF.

The CDR3 DNA reads as TGTGCCAGCAGTCGCACGGGGCTAGCGACAGAAAACGAGCAGTACTTC. As protein: CASSRTGLATENEQYF. The chain joins TRBV28 to TRBJ2-7, with D maybe TRBD2 (6 bases). The CDR3 is 16 amino acids. The germline CDR1 and CDR2 sequences are MDHEN and SYDVKM. Between the trimmed V and J ends, which lost 5 bases and 5 bases, there was a span of 22 bases.

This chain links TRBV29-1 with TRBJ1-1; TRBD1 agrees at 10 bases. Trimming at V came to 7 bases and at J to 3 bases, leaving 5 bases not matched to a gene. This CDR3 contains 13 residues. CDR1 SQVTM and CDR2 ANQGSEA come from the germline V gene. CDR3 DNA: TGCAGCGCTCCGGGACAGGGGCACACTGAAGCTTTCTTT. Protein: CSAPGQGHTEAFF.

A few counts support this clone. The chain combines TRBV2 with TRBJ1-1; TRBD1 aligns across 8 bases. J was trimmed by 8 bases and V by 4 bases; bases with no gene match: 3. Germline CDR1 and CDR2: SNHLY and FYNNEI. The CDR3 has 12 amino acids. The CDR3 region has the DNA TGTGCCAGCAGTGCCCACAGGGGGGAAGCTTTCTTT. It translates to CASSAHRGEAFF.

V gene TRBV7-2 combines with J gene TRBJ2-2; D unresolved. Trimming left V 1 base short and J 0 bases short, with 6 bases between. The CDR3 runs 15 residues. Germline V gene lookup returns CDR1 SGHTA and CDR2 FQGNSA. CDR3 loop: CASSLDSSNTGELFF. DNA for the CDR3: TGTGCCAGCAGCTTAGACAGCTCGAACACCGGGGAGCTGTTTTTT.

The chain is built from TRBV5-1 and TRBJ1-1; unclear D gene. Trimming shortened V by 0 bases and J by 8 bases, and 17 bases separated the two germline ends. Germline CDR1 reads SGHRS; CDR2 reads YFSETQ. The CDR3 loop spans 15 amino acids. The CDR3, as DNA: TGCGCCAGCAGCTTGGATGGACCCTCGGAGGGCGAAGCTTTCTTT. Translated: CASSLDGPSEGEAFF.

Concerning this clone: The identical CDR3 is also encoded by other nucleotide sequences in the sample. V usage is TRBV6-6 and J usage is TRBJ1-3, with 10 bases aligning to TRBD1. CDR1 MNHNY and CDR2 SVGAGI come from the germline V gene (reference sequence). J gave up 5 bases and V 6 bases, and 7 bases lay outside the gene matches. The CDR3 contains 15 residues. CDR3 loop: CASRLTGGGRNTIYF. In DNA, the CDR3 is TGTGCCAGCAGGTTGACAGGGGGCGGAAGAAACACCATATATTTT.